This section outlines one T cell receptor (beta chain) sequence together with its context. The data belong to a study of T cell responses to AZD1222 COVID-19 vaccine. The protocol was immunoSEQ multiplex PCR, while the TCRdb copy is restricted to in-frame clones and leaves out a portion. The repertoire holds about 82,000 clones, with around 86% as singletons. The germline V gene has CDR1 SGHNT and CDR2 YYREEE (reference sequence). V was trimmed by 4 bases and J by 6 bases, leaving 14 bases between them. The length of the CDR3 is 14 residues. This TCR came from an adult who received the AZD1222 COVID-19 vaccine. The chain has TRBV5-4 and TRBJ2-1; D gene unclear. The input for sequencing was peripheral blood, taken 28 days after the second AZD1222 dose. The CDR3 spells CASSHPTSPNEQFF. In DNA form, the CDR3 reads TGTGCCAGCAGCCACCCCACCTCTCCCAATGAGCAGTTCTTC.